Listed here are 6 T cell receptor beta chains from one sample, sequenced in a study of response to subunit inactivated influenza vaccine. MiXCR, applied by TCRdb to the RT-PCR reads, yields one record per CDR3 protein. The repertoire has 500,000 to 550,000 distinct CDR3 sequences, roughly 25% of them found once; the top ten carry around 2.8%. The same data also contributed to another study, on T cells expressing NK-cell markers. That work states: TCR beta cDNA was generated via 5'RACE template switching incorporating UMIs.

The input for sequencing was CD4+ T cells sorted from PBMCs, taken about 13 days after vaccination. These receptors originate from a man aged 45-65 years who received an inactivated influenza vaccine.

This chain joins TRBV24-1 and TRBJ2-1; TRBD2 might be the D (7 bases). The ends were cut back, 4 bases at V and 4 bases at J, with 16 bases in the middle. Germline assignment: CDR1 KGHDR and CDR2 SFDVKD. The CDR3 length is 16 residues. This chain's CDR3 is CATSDPGRDTYNEQFF. The DNA for the CDR3 is TGTGCCACCAGTGACCCGGGGAGGGACACATACAATGAGCAGTTCTTC.

In this sample, this clonotype turned up a few times. This chain links TRBV4-3 with TRBJ2-5; no reliable D call. Germline V lookup: CDR1 LGHNA, CDR2 YSLEER. This CDR3 spans 13 amino acids. Trimming shortened V by 0 bases and J by 3 bases, and 5 bases separated the two germline ends. For the CDR3, the DNA is TGCGCCAGCAGCCAAGAGCCTAAAGAGACCCAGTACTTC. Translating it yields CASSQEPKETQYF.

As concerns this clonotype: Germline is not matched at one junction end, which may reflect a read error. The chain joins TRBV15 to TRBJ2-2; TRBD2 agrees at 9 bases. This CDR3 contains 14 residues. In germline, CDR1 is LNHNV, CDR2 YYDKDF (reference sequence). The CDR3 nucleotides are TGTGCCACCGCCGGACTAGCGAACACCGGAGAGCTGTTTTTT. Translating gives CATAGLANTGELFF.

This clonotype was found a few times. The chain joins TRBV5-1 to TRBJ2-7; a possible D gene is TRBD1 (6 bases). Germline values: CDR1 SGHRS, CDR2 YFSETQ. This CDR3 has 15 residues. The V gene lost 4 bases and the J gene lost 2 bases, with 16 bases spanning the gap. This CDR3 reads CASSATGTTTYEQYF. The CDR3 nucleotides read TGCGCCAGCAGCGCGACCGGGACAACGACCTACGAGCAGTACTTC.

The rearrangement joins TRBV20-1 to TRBJ1-5, with D perhaps TRBD1 (5 bases). Germline lookup yields CDR1 DFQATT and CDR2 SNEGSKA (reference sequence). The CDR3 loop spans 12 amino acids. The CDR3: CSAGRLNQPQHF. CDR3 sequence (DNA): TGCAGCGCAGGGCGTCTCAATCAGCCCCAGCATTTT.

This clonotype occurred a few times. The chain employs TRBV11-2 and TRBJ1-2; D unresolved. The CDR3 sequence is 15 residues long. CDR1 is SGHAT, CDR2 FQNNGV, per germline. V lost 4 bases and J 0 bases, leaving 12 bases between the germline ends. The CDR3 protein is CASSSDGLTNYGYTF. The DNA of the CDR3 is TGTGCCAGCAGCTCTGACGGCCTTACTAACTATGGCTACACCTTC. The complete variable domain, with remaining parts taken from reference TRBV11-2 and TRBJ1-2, reads EAGVAQSPRYKIIEKRQSVAFWCNPISGHATLYWYQQILGQGPKLLIQFQNNGVVDDSQLPKDRFSAERLKGVDSTLKIQPAKLEDSAVYLCASSSDGLTNYGYTFGSGTRLTVV.